The entry that follows covers one T cell receptor (beta chain) sequence. The sample originates from a study of blood T cell repertoires in COVID-19. The CDR3 contains 17 residues. With V trimmed by 0 bases and J by 5 bases, 10 bases remained unmatched. Looked up from germline, CDR1 is LGHDT and CDR2 is YNNKEL (reference sequence). Measured with immunoSEQ multiplex PCR; TCRdb has only the in-frame clones, and not every one. Of around 83,000 clones in the sample, more than 75% were seen once. The clonotype originates from a woman in her seventies with acute or convalescent COVID-19. The sequencing sample was made of peripheral blood. This chain uses TRBV3-1 (or the pseudogene TRBV3-2) with TRBJ1-5; 7 bases fit TRBD1. CDR3 bases: TGTGCCAGCAGCCAAGATTCGGGACAGAGAGCGGATCAGCCCCAGCATTTT. Encoded protein: CASSQDSGQRADQPQHF.